This T cell receptor (beta chain) was sequenced in a study of control samples from healthy donors and cancer patients (dated by TCRdb to about 2020). V and J lose 7 bases and 10 bases, and a span of 13 bases separates them. The CDR3, from cysteine to phenylalanine, totals 12 residues. Only the CDR3 DNA stays, 36 bases, in frame from base 1. The germline V gene yields SNHLY for CDR1 and FYNNEI for CDR2. A note on this clone: Which antigen it targets is not known. Nothing much larger sits one base from this clone, and base qualities are not available.

The library was produced with the immunoSEQ multiplex PCR assay. The table was pulled from immuneACCESS by TCRdb, which kept in-frame rearrangements only. Such tables lose some clones; where checked, under half of the loss comes from unresolved V genes, and the rest has no known cause. The sample table records around 93,000 clones; roughly 90% of these occur just once. The top ten constitute around 3% of the sample. This clonotype was sampled from a human donor in good health. The donor label of this sample is uncertain. The sequenced material came from blood. The V gene is TRBV2 and the J gene is TRBJ1-4; the D segment cannot be called with confidence. This receptor has the CDR3 CASNGGAGKLFF. The DNA is TGTGCCAGCAATGGTGGAGCGGGAAAACTGTTTTTT. When the CDR3 is completed using the reference TRBV2 and TRBJ1-4 genes on either side, the full variable domain is EPEVTQTPSHQVTQMGQEVILRCVPISNHLYFYWYRQILGQKVEFLVSFYNNEISEKSEIFDDQFSVERPDGSNFTLKIRSTKLEDSAMYFCASNGGAGKLFFGSGTQLSVL.